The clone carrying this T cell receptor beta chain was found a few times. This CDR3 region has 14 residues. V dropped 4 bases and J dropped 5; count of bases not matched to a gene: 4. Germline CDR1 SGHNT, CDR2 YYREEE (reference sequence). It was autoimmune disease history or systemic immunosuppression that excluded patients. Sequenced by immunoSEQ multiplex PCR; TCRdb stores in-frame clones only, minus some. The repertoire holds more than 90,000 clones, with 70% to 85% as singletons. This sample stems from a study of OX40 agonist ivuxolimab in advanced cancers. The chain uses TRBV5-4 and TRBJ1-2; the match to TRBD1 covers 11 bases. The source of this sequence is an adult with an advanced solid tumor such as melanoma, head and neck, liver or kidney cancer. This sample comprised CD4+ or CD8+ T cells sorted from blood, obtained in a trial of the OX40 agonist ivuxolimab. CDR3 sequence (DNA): TGTGCCAGCAGCGCGGACAGGGGGCAGTATGGCTACACCTTC. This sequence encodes CASSADRGQYGYTF.